Each of the 20 T cell receptor beta chains below was sequenced from the same sample in a study of response to subunit inactivated influenza vaccine. TCRdb re-called the RT-PCR reads through MiXCR, storing one row per CDR3 protein. The sample includes 600,000 to 850,000 distinct CDR3 sequences, 12% to 15% of them seen just once. Sequences were derived from PBMCs from blood, sampled roughly 15 days before vaccination. The origin of the receptors is a man between 50 and 59 years old who received an inactivated influenza vaccine.

In this sample, this clonotype turned up a few times. The rearrangement joins TRBV27 to TRBJ2-3, with TRBD2 matching over 10 bases. Germline V lookup: CDR1 MNHEY, CDR2 SMNVEV (reference sequence). The V gene end was trimmed by 0 bases and the J gene end by 5 bases; junction bases not matched to a gene: 8. CDR3 length equals 17 residues. This CDR3 is CASSLSWLAGVIDTQYF. DNA of the CDR3: TGTGCCAGCAGTTTATCCTGGCTAGCGGGAGTGATAGATACGCAGTATTTT.

In this sample, this clonotype turned up a few times. The chain links TRBV28 to TRBJ1-3; D possibly corresponds to TRBD1 (6 bases). This CDR3 has 15 residues. V was clipped by 4 bases and J by 2 bases, with 12 bases between them. Germline CDR1 is MDHEN and CDR2 is SYDVKM. CDR3 amino acids: CASSSPTGTGNTIYF. CDR3 coding DNA: TGTGCCAGCAGTTCGCCCACAGGGACTGGAAACACCATATATTTT.

The chain recombines TRBV12-3 or TRBV12-4 with TRBJ2-2; TRBD1 matches 11 bases. This CDR3 is 15 amino acids long. V shed 6 bases, J shed 6 bases, and the junction held 6 bases outside the gene matches. This CDR3 reads CASRRGQGAAGELFF. The DNA of the CDR3 is TGTGCCAGCAGGCGAGGACAGGGGGCGGCCGGGGAGCTGTTTTTT.

The chain combines TRBV15 with TRBJ2-7; 7 bases agree with TRBD2. The CDR3 loop spans 15 amino acids. CDR1 is LNHNV, CDR2 YYDKDF, per germline (reference sequence). The ends lost 0 bases at V and 9 bases at J; junction bases unmatched: 11. CDR3 in amino acids: CATSRDLGGSFRQYF. The CDR3 DNA sequence: TGTGCCACCAGCAGAGATCTTGGCGGGAGTTTCCGGCAGTACTTC. The variable domain in full, with the rest retrieved from reference TRBV15 and TRBJ2-7, is DAMVIQNPRYQVTQFGKPVTLSCSQTLNHNVMYWYQQKSSQAPKLLFHYYDKDFNNEADTPDNFQSRRPNTSFCFLDIRSPGLGDTAMYLCATSRDLGGSFRQYFGPGTRLTVT.

This clonotype was picked up a small number of times. The rearrangement joins TRBV24-1 to TRBJ2-3, with TRBD1 as a possible D gene (6 bases). The CDR3 contains 17 residues. The V end was cut by 3 bases, the J end by 2 bases, with 17 bases between. Germline CDR1 reads KGHDR; CDR2 reads SFDVKD. The chain's CDR3 is CATSDPRDTGPTDTQYF. CDR3 coding DNA: TGTGCCACCAGTGATCCCCGGGACACGGGACCCACAGATACGCAGTATTTT.

The chain links TRBV29-1 to TRBJ2-2; tentative D call: TRBD1 (6 bases). The V end was cut by 8 bases, the J end by 6 bases, with 16 bases between. Germline-derived CDR1 and CDR2 are SQVTM and ANQGSEA. The CDR3 has 13 residues. CDR3 nucleotides: TGCAGCTACATGGGGGCAGGCCCCGGGGAGCTGTTTTTT. Translating it yields CSYMGAGPGELFF.

A word on this clonotype: A read error may be the cause here, since a much bigger clone is one base away. The chain links TRBV20-1 to TRBJ2-1, with no clear D. CDR3 length: 10 residues. Trimming removed 4 bases from V and 3 bases from J, with 1 base in between. The germline gives CDR1 DFQATT, CDR2 SNEGSKA (reference sequence). The CDR3 DNA sequence: TGCAGTGCTAACTACAATGAGCAGTTCTTC. Protein: CSANYNEQFF.

Only one count was recorded for this clonotype. V is TRBV20-1 and J is TRBJ1-6; TRBD1 agrees at 9 bases. With 3 bases clipped from V and 10 bases from J, the junction kept 13 bases outside the gene matches. CDR1 is DFQATT, CDR2 SNEGSKA, per germline (reference sequence). The CDR3 sequence is 16 residues long. CDR3 residues: CSAREQTGQGGSPLHF. The DNA of the CDR3 is TGCAGTGCTAGGGAGCAGACGGGACAGGGAGGATCACCCCTCCACTTT.

The table lists this clonotype with a few counts. The gene calls are TRBV5-1 and TRBJ2-3; TRBD2 might be the D (6 bases). Trimming removed 7 bases from V and 0 bases from J, with 15 bases in between. Germline V gives CDR1 SGHRS, CDR2 YFSETQ. This CDR3 region has 15 residues. CDR3 nucleotide sequence: TGCGCCAGCGGGGACTCCCTAATAAGCACAGATACGCAGTATTTT. Translated, it gives CASGDSLISTDTQYF.

This clonotype appeared a few times. This rearrangement joins TRBV5-1 to TRBJ2-7; D unresolved. The CDR3 totals 16 residues. Germline CDR1 SGHRS, CDR2 YFSETQ. V was cut by 0 bases and J by 0 bases, with 13 bases left in between. CDR3 in amino acids: CASSLAPTRSSYEQYF. Written as DNA, the CDR3 is TGCGCCAGCAGCTTGGCCCCCACACGGAGCTCCTACGAGCAGTACTTC. The full variable domain, completed using reference TRBV5-1 and TRBJ2-7, is KAGVTQTPRYLIKTRGQQVTLSCSPISGHRSVSWYQQTPGQGLQFLFEYFSETQRNKGNFPGRFSGRQFSNSRSEMNVSTLELGDSALYLCASSLAPTRSSYEQYFGPGTRLTVT.

The gene calls are TRBV7-9 and TRBJ2-5; weak D call: TRBD2 (5 bases). This CDR3 contains 16 residues. Trimming took off 4 bases at V and 5 bases at J, with 20 bases between the two ends. The germline V gene has CDR1 SEHNR and CDR2 FQNEAQ (reference sequence). DNA of the CDR3: TGTGCCAGCAGCTCCGGAGGTGATCCCCTTGGGGAGACCCAGTACTTC. This encodes CASSSGGDPLGETQYF.

This sequence joins TRBV29-1 and TRBJ2-3; no definite D call. Per germline, CDR1 SQVTM and CDR2 ANQGSEA. Deletions cut 7 bases from V and 0 bases from J, with 11 bases between. There are 13 residues in the CDR3. The CDR3 nucleotides are TGCAGCGCAAGTTATACTAGCACAGATACGCAGTATTTT. This gives the protein CSASYTSTDTQYF.

The genes are TRBV20-1 and TRBJ2-4; D is unresolved. V was pared by 6 bases and J by 5 bases, with 8 bases between. Germline assignment: CDR1 DFQATT and CDR2 SNEGSKA (reference sequence). This CDR3 is 11 amino acids long. CDR3 DNA: TGCAGTGCCATAATTGAAAACATTCAGTACTTC. It yields the protein CSAIIENIQYF.

This clonotype came up a few times. The chain joins TRBV24-1 to TRBJ2-1; 8 bases map to TRBD2. Germline trimming cut 1 base from V and 8 bases from J; bases unmatched to any gene: 9. The CDR3 is made up of 16 amino acids. The germline V gene encodes CDR1 KGHDR and CDR2 SFDVKD. The CDR3 region is CATSDFLGRGEHEQFF. The CDR3 DNA sequence: TGTGCCACCAGTGATTTTTTGGGGCGGGGGGAACATGAGCAGTTCTTC.

The chain recombines TRBV12-3 or TRBV12-4 with TRBJ1-1; D unresolved. Deletions cut 5 bases from V and 1 base from J, with 8 bases between. This CDR3 is built from 13 residues. The CDR3 nucleotides read TGTGCCAGCAGTGCCGGGAAGAACACTGAAGCTTTCTTT. It encodes CASSAGKNTEAFF.

V and J are TRBV5-1 and TRBJ2-3; perhaps TRBD2 as D (6 bases). The CDR3 totals 16 residues. The germline V and J ends were trimmed by 4 bases and 0 bases, with 15 bases remaining between them. From germline, CDR1 is SGHRS and CDR2 YFSETQ. The CDR3 protein is CASSPGASVSTDTQYF. The CDR3 nucleotides read TGCGCCAGCAGCCCAGGTGCTAGCGTAAGCACAGATACGCAGTATTTT.

The chain recombines TRBV28 with TRBJ2-3; TRBD1 matches 7 bases. The CDR3 is made up of 13 amino acids. In germline, CDR1 is MDHEN, CDR2 SYDVKM. After removal of 7 bases from V and 5 bases from J, the junction contained 6 bases not matched to a gene. CDR3 region: CASNDRAIDTQYF. CDR3 sequence (DNA): TGTGCCAGCAACGACAGGGCTATAGATACGCAGTATTTT.

This clonotype was counted only a few times. V is TRBV7-6 and J is TRBJ2-3; 11 nucleotides agree with TRBD2. Germline CDR1 reads SGHVS; CDR2 reads FNYEAQ. The junction had 11 bases not matched to a gene; V was cut back by 2 bases and J by 1 base. The CDR3 length is 19 residues. The chain's CDR3 is CASSLLKLAGGQGTDTQYF. In nucleotides, the CDR3 is TGTGCCAGCAGCTTATTAAAGCTAGCGGGGGGCCAGGGCACAGATACGCAGTATTTT. Full variable domain (rest looked up from reference TRBV7-6 and TRBJ2-3): GAGVSQSPRYKVTKRGQDVALRCDPISGHVSLYWYRQALGQGPEFLTYFNYEAQQDKSGLPNDRFSAERPEGSISTLTIQRTEQRDSAMYRCASSLLKLAGGQGTDTQYFGPGTRLTVL.

J is TRBJ1-5 and V is TRBV4-2; no firm D call. V was pared by 8 bases and J by 1 base, with 12 bases between. Germline CDR1 is LGHNA and CDR2 is YNFKEQ. This CDR3 comprises 14 residues. CDR3 in amino acids: CASQESQSNQPQHF. In DNA form, the CDR3 reads TGTGCCAGCCAAGAGTCACAGAGCAATCAGCCCCAGCATTTT.

The rearrangement links TRBV10-3 to TRBJ1-2, with TRBD1 as a possible D gene (5 bases). CDR3 length: 16 amino acids. In germline, CDR1 is ENHRY, CDR2 SYGVKD. V lost 0 bases, J lost 4 bases, and 15 bases lay in between. This chain's CDR3 is CAISESGQLGSYGYTF. In DNA form, the CDR3 reads TGTGCCATCAGTGAGTCGGGGCAGCTCGGGTCCTATGGCTACACCTTC.